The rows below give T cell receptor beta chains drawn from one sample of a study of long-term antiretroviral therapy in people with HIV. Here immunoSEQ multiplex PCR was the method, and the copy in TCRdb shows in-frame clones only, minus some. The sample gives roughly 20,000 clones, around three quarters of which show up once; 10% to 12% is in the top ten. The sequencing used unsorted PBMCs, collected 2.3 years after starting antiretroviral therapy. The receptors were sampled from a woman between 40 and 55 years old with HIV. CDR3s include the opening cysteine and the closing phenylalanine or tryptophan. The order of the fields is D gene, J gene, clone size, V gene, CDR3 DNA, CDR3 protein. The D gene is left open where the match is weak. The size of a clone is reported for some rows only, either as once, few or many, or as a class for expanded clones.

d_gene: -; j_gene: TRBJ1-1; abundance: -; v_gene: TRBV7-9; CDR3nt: TGTGCCAGCAGCTTCCAGGACACTGAAGCTTTCTTT; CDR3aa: CASSFQDTEAFF
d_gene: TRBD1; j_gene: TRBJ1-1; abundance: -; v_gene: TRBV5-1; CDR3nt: TGCGCCAGCAGCTTGCTAGGGGGCGCCTTCACTGAAGCTTTCTTT; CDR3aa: CASSLLGGAFTEAFF
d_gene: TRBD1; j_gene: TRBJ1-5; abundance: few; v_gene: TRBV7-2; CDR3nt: TGTGCCAGCAGCTTATACGGACAGGGAACTCAGCCCCAGCATTTT; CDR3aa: CASSLYGQGTQPQHF
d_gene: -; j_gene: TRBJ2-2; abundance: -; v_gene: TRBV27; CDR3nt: TGTGCCAGCAGGAACTCGAACAGGGAGGGGAACACCGGGGAGCTGTTTTTT; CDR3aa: CASRNSNREGNTGELFF
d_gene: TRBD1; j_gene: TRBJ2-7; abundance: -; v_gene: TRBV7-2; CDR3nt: TGTGCCAGCAGCAGAGACAGGGGGTGGAACGAGCAGTACTTC; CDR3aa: CASSRDRGWNEQYF
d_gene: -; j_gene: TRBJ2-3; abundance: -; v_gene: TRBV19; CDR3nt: TGTGCCAGTAGTATGGGACCGCCCGCAGATACGCAGTATTTT; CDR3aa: CASSMGPPADTQYF
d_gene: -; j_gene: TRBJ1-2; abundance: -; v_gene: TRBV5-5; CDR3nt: TGTGCCAGCAGCCCCGCCGGGACCGAGTATAATGGCTACACCTTC; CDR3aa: CASSPAGTEYNGYTF
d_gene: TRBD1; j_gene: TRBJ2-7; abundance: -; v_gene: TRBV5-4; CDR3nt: TGTGCCAGCAGCCTACAGGGGGCAGGTCGCTACGAGCAGTACTTC; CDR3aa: CASSLQGAGRYEQYF
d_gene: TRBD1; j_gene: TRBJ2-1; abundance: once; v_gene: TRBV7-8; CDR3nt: TGTGCCAGCAGCACCCTTCGGGACAGGGAATACAATGAGCAGTTCTTC; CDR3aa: CASSTLRDREYNEQFF
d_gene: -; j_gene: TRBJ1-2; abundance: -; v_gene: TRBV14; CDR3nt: TGTGCCAGCAGCCAAGAACGGAACTATGGCTACACCTTC; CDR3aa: CASSQERNYGYTF
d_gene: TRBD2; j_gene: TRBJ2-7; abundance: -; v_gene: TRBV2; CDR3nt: TGTGCCAGCAGTCCTCCTAGCGGGAGAAGCGAGCAGTACTTC; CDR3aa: CASSPPSGRSEQYF
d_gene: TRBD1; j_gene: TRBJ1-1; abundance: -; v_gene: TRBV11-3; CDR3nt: TGTGCCAGCAGCTTTGGGACAGGGGGCATCACTGAAGCTTTCTTT; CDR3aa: CASSFGTGGITEAFF
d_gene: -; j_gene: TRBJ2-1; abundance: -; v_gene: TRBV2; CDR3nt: TGTGCCAGCACCCGGCTTACCGCCTACAATGAGCAGTTCTTC; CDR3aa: CASTRLTAYNEQFF
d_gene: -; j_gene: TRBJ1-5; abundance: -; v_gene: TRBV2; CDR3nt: TGTGCCAGCAGGGACAGATTGATTCAGCCCCAGCATTTT; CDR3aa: CASRDRLIQPQHF
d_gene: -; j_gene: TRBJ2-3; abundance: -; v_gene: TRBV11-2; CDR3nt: TGTGCCAGCAGCTTTGGGGGCGAAAGGGGCACAGATACGCAGTATTTT; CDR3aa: CASSFGGERGTDTQYF
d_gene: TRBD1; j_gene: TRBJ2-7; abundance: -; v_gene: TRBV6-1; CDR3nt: TGTGCCAGCAGCCCGACAGGGGCCTACGAGCAGTACTTC; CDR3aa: CASSPTGAYEQYF
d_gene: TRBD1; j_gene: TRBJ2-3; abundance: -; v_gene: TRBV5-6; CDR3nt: TGTGCCAGCAGCTGGACCCGGGACAGGGCGGATACGCAGTATTTT; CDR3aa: CASSWTRDRADTQYF
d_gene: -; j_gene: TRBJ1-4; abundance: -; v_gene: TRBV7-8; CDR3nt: TGTGCCAGCAGCCCGGGGACCGAAAAACTGTTTTTT; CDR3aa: CASSPGTEKLFF
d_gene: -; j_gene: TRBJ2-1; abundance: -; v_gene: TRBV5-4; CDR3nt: TGTGCCAGCAGCTTAGCCAGCGGAATCCTTCGGGAGCAGTTCTTC; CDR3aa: CASSLASGILREQFF
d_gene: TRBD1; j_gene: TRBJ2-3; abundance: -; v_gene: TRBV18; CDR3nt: TGTGCCAGCTCACCTGGGACAGGGGGAGATACGCAGTATTTT; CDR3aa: CASSPGTGGDTQYF
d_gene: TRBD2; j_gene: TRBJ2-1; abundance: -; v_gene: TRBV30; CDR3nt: TGTGCCTGGAGTTTGTCAGCGGGATCCTACAATGAGCAGTTCTTC; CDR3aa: CAWSLSAGSYNEQFF
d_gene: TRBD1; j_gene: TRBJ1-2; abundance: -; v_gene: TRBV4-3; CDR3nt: TGCGCCAGCAGCCAATATACCGGACAGGTCTTCTATGGCTACACCTTC; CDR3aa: CASSQYTGQVFYGYTF
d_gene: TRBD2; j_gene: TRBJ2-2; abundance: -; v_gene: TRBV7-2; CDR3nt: TGTGCCAGCAGCTTAAGGCTAGCGGGGGGCCCAGAAACCGGGGAGCTGTTTTTT; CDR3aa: CASSLRLAGGPETGELFF
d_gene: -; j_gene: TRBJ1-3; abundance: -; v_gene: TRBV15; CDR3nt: TGTGCCACCAGCACAGACAGGAACTCTGGAAACACCATATATTTT; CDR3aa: CATSTDRNSGNTIYF
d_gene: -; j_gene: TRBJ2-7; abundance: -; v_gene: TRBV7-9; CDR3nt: TGTGCCAGCAGCTTAGAGGGGTTCCACGAGCAGTACTTC; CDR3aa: CASSLEGFHEQYF
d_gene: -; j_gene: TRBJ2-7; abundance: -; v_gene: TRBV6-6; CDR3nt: TGTGCCAGCAGTTACTCGGTCGGCGGGATGTCTCCCGAGCAGTACTTC; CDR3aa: CASSYSVGGMSPEQYF
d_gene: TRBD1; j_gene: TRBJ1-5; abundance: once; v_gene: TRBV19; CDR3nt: TGTGCCACTCGGGACAGCCTAAATCAGCCCCAGCATTTT; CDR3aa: CATRDSLNQPQHF
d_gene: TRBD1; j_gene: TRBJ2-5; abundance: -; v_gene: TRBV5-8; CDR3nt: TGTGCCAGCAGCTTTGACAGGGGCCTTATCCAAGAGACCCAGTACTTC; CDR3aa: CASSFDRGLIQETQYF
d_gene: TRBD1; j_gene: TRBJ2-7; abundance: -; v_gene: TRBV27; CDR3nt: TGTGCCAGCAGTGTCGGACAGGGGCGTATTTCCTACGAGCAGTACTTC; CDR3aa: CASSVGQGRISYEQYF
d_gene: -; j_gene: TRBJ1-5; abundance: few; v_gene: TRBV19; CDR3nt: TGTGCCAGTAGTATAGATCCCGAGGCGAGGCAGCCCCAGCATTTT; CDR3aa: CASSIDPEARQPQHF
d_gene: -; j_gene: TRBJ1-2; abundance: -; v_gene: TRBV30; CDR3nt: TGTGCCTGGACCCAGGCCGGGAATGGCTACACCTTC; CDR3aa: CAWTQAGNGYTF
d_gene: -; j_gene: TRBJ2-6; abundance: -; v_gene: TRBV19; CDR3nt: TGTGCCAGTAGTATAGCTAACTCTGGGGCCAACGTCCTGACTTTC; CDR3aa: CASSIANSGANVLTF
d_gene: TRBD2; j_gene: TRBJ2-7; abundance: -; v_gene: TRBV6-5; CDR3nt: TGTGCCAGCAGTTACGGGTGGGAGGGCCGCCACGAGCAGTACTTC; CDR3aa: CASSYGWEGRHEQYF
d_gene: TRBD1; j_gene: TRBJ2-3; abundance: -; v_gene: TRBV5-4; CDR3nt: TGTGCCAGCAGCCCAGGGGGTAGGGATCGGGATACGCAGTATTTT; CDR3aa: CASSPGGRDRDTQYF
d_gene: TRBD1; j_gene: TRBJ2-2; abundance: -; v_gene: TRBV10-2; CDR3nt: TGCGCCAGCGGCCGGGACAGGGACACCGGGGAGCTGTTTTTT; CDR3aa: CASGRDRDTGELFF
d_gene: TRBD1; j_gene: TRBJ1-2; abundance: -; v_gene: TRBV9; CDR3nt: TGTGCCAGCAGCGTCACGACAGGGGGGCCCTATGGCTACACCTTC; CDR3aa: CASSVTTGGPYGYTF
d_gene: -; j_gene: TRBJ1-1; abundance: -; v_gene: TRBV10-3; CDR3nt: TGTGCCTCCCAGGACAGGAACACTGAAGCTTTCTTT; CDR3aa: CASQDRNTEAFF
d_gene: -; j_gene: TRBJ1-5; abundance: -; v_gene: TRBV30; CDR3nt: TGTGCCTGGAGTGTACCTAGAAATCAGCCCCAGCATTTT; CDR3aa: CAWSVPRNQPQHF
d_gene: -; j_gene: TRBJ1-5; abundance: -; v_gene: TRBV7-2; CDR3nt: TGTGCCAGCAGCGACAGGCTGGGCCAGCCCCAGCATTTT; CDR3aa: CASSDRLGQPQHF
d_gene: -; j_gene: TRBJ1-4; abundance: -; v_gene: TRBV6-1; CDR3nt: TGTGCCAGCAGTGAACGGGGCCAAAATGAAAAACTGTTTTTT; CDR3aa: CASSERGQNEKLFF
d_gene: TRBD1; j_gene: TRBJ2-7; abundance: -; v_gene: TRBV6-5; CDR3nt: TGTGCCAGCAGTTCGGGACAGTTATCCTACGAGCAGTACTTC; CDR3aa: CASSSGQLSYEQYF
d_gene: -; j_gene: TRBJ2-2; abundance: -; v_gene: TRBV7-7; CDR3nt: TGTGCTAGCTTGGGGGATGACACCGGGGAGCTGTTTTTT; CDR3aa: CASLGDDTGELFF
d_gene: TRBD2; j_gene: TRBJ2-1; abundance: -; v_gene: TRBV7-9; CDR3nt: TGTGCCAGCAGCCGACCAACTAGCGGGGGGGGCGATGAGCAGTTCTTC; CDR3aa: CASSRPTSGGGDEQFF
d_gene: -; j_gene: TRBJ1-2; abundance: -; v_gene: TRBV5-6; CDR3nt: TGTGCCAGCAGCTTGGCCAGGAATGGCTACACCTTC; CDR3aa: CASSLARNGYTF
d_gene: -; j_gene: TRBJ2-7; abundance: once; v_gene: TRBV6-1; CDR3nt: TGTGCCAGCAGTGAACAACTGGGGCCCTACGAGCAGTACTTC; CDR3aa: CASSEQLGPYEQYF